This T cell receptor beta chain was recovered during a study of STAT3 mutations in large granular lymphocyte leukemia. V shed 2 bases and J shed 2 bases, with 10 bases lying between them. The CDR3 spans 15 residues. Looked up from germline, CDR1 is MDHEN and CDR2 is SYDVKM. Overall study findings and caveats: Clonal expansion was inferred from other time points because no sample existed at each clone's first appearance. A small but highly pathogenic clone may have been missed. TCR clonotype switching after therapy occurred in about 30% of the 18 patients. Every T-cell large granular lymphocyte leukemia patient had at least one immunodominant TCR beta clonotype. In several patients, dominant TCR clone burden exceeded STAT3 mutant burden.

This clone was seen once. No antigen is known for it. The method was immunoSEQ multiplex PCR; TCRdb's version includes in-frame clones alone and lacks a portion of them. Among over 5,000 clones listed, about 95% were seen once. The receptor comes from a man aged 55 to 70 with T-cell large granular lymphocyte leukemia. Some clones in this sample may be carry-over from other donors' samples. V gene TRBV28 combines with J gene TRBJ2-1; tentatively, D is TRBD2 (5 bases). Source material: peripheral blood mononuclear cells. The CDR3 sequence is CASSLADGTYNEQFF. The CDR3 nucleotides are TGTGCCAGCAGTTTAGCGGACGGGACCTACAATGAGCAGTTCTTC.